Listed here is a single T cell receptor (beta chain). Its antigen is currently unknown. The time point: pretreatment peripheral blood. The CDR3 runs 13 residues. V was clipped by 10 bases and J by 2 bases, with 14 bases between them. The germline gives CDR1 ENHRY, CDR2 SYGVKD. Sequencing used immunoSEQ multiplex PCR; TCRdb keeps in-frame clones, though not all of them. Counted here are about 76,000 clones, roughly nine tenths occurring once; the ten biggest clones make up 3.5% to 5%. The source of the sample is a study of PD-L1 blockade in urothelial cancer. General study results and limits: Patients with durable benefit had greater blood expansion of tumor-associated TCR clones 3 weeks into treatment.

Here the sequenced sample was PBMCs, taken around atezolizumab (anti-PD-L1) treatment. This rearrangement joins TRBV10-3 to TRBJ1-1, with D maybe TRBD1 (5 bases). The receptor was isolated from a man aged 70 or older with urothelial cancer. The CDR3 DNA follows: TGTGCCACACGAGCAGGGCTAAACACTGAAGCTTTCTTT. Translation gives CATRAGLNTEAFF.